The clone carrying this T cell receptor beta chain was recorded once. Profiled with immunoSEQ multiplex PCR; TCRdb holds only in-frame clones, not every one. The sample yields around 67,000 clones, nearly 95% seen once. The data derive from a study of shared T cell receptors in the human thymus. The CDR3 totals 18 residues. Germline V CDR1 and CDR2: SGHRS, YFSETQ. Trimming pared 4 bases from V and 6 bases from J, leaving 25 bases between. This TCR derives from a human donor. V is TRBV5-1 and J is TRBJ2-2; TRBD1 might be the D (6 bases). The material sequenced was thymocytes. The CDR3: CASSPYKGRGWGPGELFF. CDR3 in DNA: TGCGCCAGCAGCCCGTATAAGGGCAGGGGATGGGGGCCCGGGGAGCTGTTTTTT. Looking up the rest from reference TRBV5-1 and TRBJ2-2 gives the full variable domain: KAGVTQTPRYLIKTRGQQVTLSCSPISGHRSVSWYQQTPGQGLQFLFEYFSETQRNKGNFPGRFSGRQFSNSRSEMNVSTLELGDSALYLCASSPYKGRGWGPGELFFGEGSRLTVL.